The 31 T cell receptor beta chains in this list originate from one sample, sequenced in a study of cytomegalovirus exposure and HLA in healthy donors. In the PCR, 60 Vbeta and 13 Jbeta primers were used. Clones were read by immunoSEQ multiplex PCR, and TCRdb kept only the in-frame ones, dropping some. In total, the table holds about 120,000 clones. Sequences were obtained from PBMCs. Receptors were obtained from a man younger than 45 in good health and CMV-seronegative.

The chain links TRBV28 to TRBJ1-3; 8 nucleotides agree with TRBD1. This CDR3 region has 15 residues. The V and J ends lost 5 bases and 5 bases, in that order; junction bases with no gene match: 8. Per germline, CDR1 MDHEN and CDR2 SYDVKM. Here the CDR3 DNA reads TGTGCCAGCAGTCCGCAGGGGGCGGGGAGAAACACCATATATTTT. This translates into CASSPQGAGRNTIYF. Drawing the rest from reference TRBV28 and TRBJ1-3, the complete variable domain is DVKVTQSSRYLVKRTGEKVFLECVQDMDHENMFWYRQDPGLGLRLIYFSYDVKMKEKGDIPEGYSVSREKKERFSLILESASTNQTSMYLCASSPQGAGRNTIYFGEGSWLTVV.

The chain joins TRBV4-2 to TRBJ1-5, with no clear D. This CDR3 has 16 residues. The V and J ends lost 0 bases and 3 bases respectively, with 12 bases between them. Germline CDR1 is LGHNA and CDR2 is YNFKEQ. The DNA of the CDR3 is TGTGCCAGCAGCCAAGATTTTCGCGGGCTCAATCAGCCCCAGCATTTT. It yields the protein CASSQDFRGLNQPQHF.

The V and J genes are TRBV27 and TRBJ2-1; 9 nucleotides match TRBD2. The trim removed 2 bases at V and 3 bases at J, leaving 8 bases unmatched. The length of the CDR3 is 17 residues. Germline CDR1 is MNHEY and CDR2 is SMNVEV (reference sequence). The CDR3 coding sequence is TGTGCCAGCAGTTTAGTCCTAGCGGGGACCTACTACAATGAGCAGTTCTTC. Amino acids: CASSLVLAGTYYNEQFF.

The chain is built from TRBV6-6 and TRBJ1-5, with a tentative D call TRBD1 (5 bases). Trimming left V 4 bases short and J 7 bases short, with 11 bases between. CDR3 size: 13 residues. The germline V gene encodes CDR1 MNHNY and CDR2 SVGAGI (reference sequence). The CDR3 is CASSLAGAQPQHF. The CDR3 DNA reads as TGTGCCAGCAGTTTGGCTGGGGCACAGCCCCAGCATTTT.

This chain uses TRBV7-6 with TRBJ2-3, with D possibly TRBD1 on 6 matching bases. Trimming removed 6 bases from V and 4 bases from J, with 11 bases in between. This CDR3 spans 13 amino acids. From germline, CDR1 is SGHVS and CDR2 FNYEAQ. The CDR3, as DNA: TGTGCCAGCAGTATCACAGGGTCAGATACGCAGTATTTT. This encodes CASSITGSDTQYF. Together with reference TRBV7-6 and TRBJ2-3, the CDR3 gives the full variable domain: GAGVSQSPRYKVTKRGQDVALRCDPISGHVSLYWYRQALGQGPEFLTYFNYEAQQDKSGLPNDRFSAERPEGSISTLTIQRTEQRDSAMYRCASSITGSDTQYFGPGTRLTVL.

The rearrangement joins TRBV28 to TRBJ2-3, with 9 bases aligning to TRBD2. The CDR3 is made up of 15 amino acids. Germline trimming cut 6 bases from V and 2 bases from J; bases unmatched to any gene: 6. CDR1 MDHEN and CDR2 SYDVKM come from the germline V gene. CDR3 sequence: CASRETSGLTDTQYF. The CDR3 DNA is TGTGCCAGCAGGGAGACTAGCGGACTCACAGATACGCAGTATTTT.

The chain employs TRBV9 and TRBJ1-2; D is possibly TRBD1 (6 bases). V lost 4 bases, J lost 2 bases, and 21 bases lay in between. Germline CDR1 reads SGDLS; CDR2 reads YYNGEE. The CDR3 is 17 amino acids. CDR3 sequence: CASSTQRHRARNYGYTF. The CDR3 region has the DNA TGTGCCAGCAGCACCCAGCGGCACAGGGCGAGGAACTATGGCTACACCTTC.

This chain connects TRBV9 to TRBJ2-2; the D is unclear. Germline V CDR1 and CDR2: SGDLS, YYNGEE. The germline V and J ends were trimmed by 7 bases and 3 bases, with 16 bases remaining between them. CDR3 length equals 15 residues. CDR3 sequence: CASRPILEYTGELFF. The CDR3 DNA follows: TGTGCCAGCCGTCCAATACTGGAGTACACCGGGGAGCTGTTTTTT.

This chain links TRBV7-8 with TRBJ1-1, with a possible D match to TRBD1 (6 bases). Per germline, CDR1 SGHVS and CDR2 FQNEAQ. V lost 1 base to trimming and J lost 1 base, with 13 bases between them. This CDR3 spans 16 amino acids. The CDR3 sequence is CASSLDRGAGNTEAFF. The CDR3 DNA is TGTGCCAGCAGCTTAGATCGGGGGGCAGGGAACACTGAAGCTTTCTTT.

The chain recombines TRBV19 with TRBJ1-6; D is uncertain. The V end lost 7 bases, the J end lost 0 bases, and 7 bases lay between the germline ends. The CDR3 runs to 14 residues. Germline V gene lookup returns CDR1 LNHDA and CDR2 SQIVND (reference sequence). Here the CDR3 reads CASMARSYNSPLHF. The CDR3 bases are TGTGCCAGTATGGCTCGCTCCTATAATTCACCCCTCCACTTT.

The chain uses TRBV18 and TRBJ2-3; 9 positions agree with TRBD2. This CDR3 is 17 amino acids long. In germline, CDR1 is KGHSH, CDR2 LQKENI. V lost 1 base to trimming and J lost 0 bases; unmatched junction nucleotides: 5. The CDR3 DNA follows: TGTGCCAGCTCACCACTAGCGGGGGACTTCAGCACAGATACGCAGTATTTT. Translating it yields CASSPLAGDFSTDTQYF.

This chain joins TRBV7-2 and TRBJ1-1; D gene uncertain. The V end lost 2 bases, the J end lost 8 bases, and 9 bases lay between the germline ends. Germline V gene lookup returns CDR1 SGHTA and CDR2 FQGNSA. CDR3 length: 12 residues. CDR3 sequence: CASSLTSTEAFF. The CDR3 region has the DNA TGTGCCAGCAGCTTAACCAGTACCGAAGCTTTCTTT.

V usage is TRBV19 and J usage is TRBJ1-2; TRBD1 agrees at 7 bases. Per germline, CDR1 LNHDA and CDR2 SQIVND (reference sequence). The length of the CDR3 is 13 residues. V trimming: 5 bases; J trimming: 4 bases; junction bases outside the gene matches: 4. In DNA form, the CDR3 reads TGTGCCAGTAGTCAGGGGGGTTCCTATGGCTACACCTTC. Protein: CASSQGGSYGYTF. The full variable domain, its missing parts supplied by reference TRBV19 and TRBJ1-2, is DGGITQSPKYLFRKEGQNVTLSCEQNLNHDAMYWYRQDPGQGLRLIYYSQIVNDFQKGDIAEGYSVSREKKESFPLTVTSAQKNPTAFYLCASSQGGSYGYTFGSGTRLTVV.

V and J are TRBV6-5 and TRBJ1-6; no clear D. Germline values: CDR1 MNHEY, CDR2 SVGAGI. This CDR3 contains 12 residues. Trimming cost V 5 bases and J 11 bases, with 10 bases left between them. CDR3: CASSLRRAPLHF. Written as DNA, the CDR3 is TGTGCCAGCAGTCTTCGACGGGCACCCCTCCACTTT.

The chain has TRBV29-1 and TRBJ2-1; TRBD1 agrees at 11 bases. The CDR3 runs to 13 residues. Germline V gene sequence: CDR1 SQVTM, CDR2 ANQGSEA. V lost 7 bases, J lost 8 bases, and 7 bases stayed unmatched. CDR3 protein: CSGGDRGSYEQFF. In DNA form, the CDR3 reads TGCAGCGGGGGGGACAGGGGGAGCTATGAGCAGTTCTTC.

This chain joins TRBV7-9 and TRBJ2-7; TRBD1 matches at 9 bases. Losses at the gene ends were 5 bases for V and 4 bases for J; bases not matched to a gene: 6. Germline CDR1 and CDR2: SEHNR and FQNEAQ (reference sequence). The CDR3 has 14 residues. The CDR3 DNA follows: TGTGCCAGCAGCGACCGGGACAGGGTGTACGAGCAGTACTTC. Translation gives CASSDRDRVYEQYF.

The chain carries TRBV6-5 and TRBJ1-2; 10 positions match TRBD1. The CDR3 extends over 13 amino acids. Unmatched junction bases numbered 0, after V lost 6 bases and J lost 2 bases. Germline assignment: CDR1 MNHEY and CDR2 SVGAGI. This CDR3 is CASRDRGNYGYTF. The CDR3 coding sequence is TGTGCCAGCAGGGACAGGGGGAACTATGGCTACACCTTC.

V is TRBV5-1 and J is TRBJ1-3; D gene uncertain. Trimming stripped 6 bases from V and 8 bases from J, with 18 bases between. The V gene's germline CDR1 is SGHRS and CDR2 YFSETQ. There are 14 residues in the CDR3. CDR3 amino acids: CASNEGPSEDTIYF. The CDR3 DNA reads as TGCGCCAGCAACGAAGGCCCCTCGGAGGACACCATATATTTT.

V is TRBV28 and J is TRBJ1-1, with D possibly TRBD1 on 5 matching bases. V was clipped by 5 bases and J by 5 bases, with 15 bases between them. This CDR3 contains 14 residues. Germline assignment: CDR1 MDHEN and CDR2 SYDVKM. The CDR3: CASSAAGRRTEAFF. The DNA of the CDR3 is TGTGCCAGCAGTGCGGCGGGGCGGCGGACTGAAGCTTTCTTT.

The chain is built from TRBV29-1 and TRBJ2-1; tentative D call: TRBD2 (5 bases). The V end was cut by 4 bases, the J end by 0 bases, with 10 bases between. The CDR3 runs to 14 residues. Germline V gene sequence: CDR1 SQVTM, CDR2 ANQGSEA. The CDR3 protein is CSVARLSSYNEQFF. CDR3 in DNA: TGCAGCGTTGCTAGACTAAGCTCCTACAATGAGCAGTTCTTC.

The chain joins TRBV11-3 to TRBJ2-2; TRBD2 matches 8 bases. Germline lookup yields CDR1 SGHNT and CDR2 YENEEA. Trimming cost V 2 bases and J 7 bases; bases outside gene matches: 6. The CDR3 consists of 15 residues. CDR3 nucleotides: TGTGCCAGCAGCTTATCTAAGGGGACTAGCGGGGAGCTGTTTTTT. Translated: CASSLSKGTSGELFF.

V usage is TRBV4-1 and J usage is TRBJ2-5; TRBD2 aligns across 7 bases. Germline CDR1 and CDR2: MGHRA and YSYEKL. This CDR3 is 17 amino acids long. V lost 4 bases, J lost 1 base, and 12 bases stayed unmatched. The CDR3 DNA is TGCGCCAGCAGCCCCACCACCGGAGCTAGCGGCCAAGAGACCCAGTACTTC. This translates into CASSPTTGASGQETQYF.

This chain uses TRBV6-1 with TRBJ1-6; TRBD1 is a possible D gene (6 bases). This CDR3 is 16 amino acids long. Germline V lookup: CDR1 MNHNS, CDR2 SASEGT. V lost 4 bases and J 6 bases, leaving 16 bases between the germline ends. CDR3 in DNA: TGTGCCAGCAGTGCGGGGGGGCCCTTCGGTAATTCACCCCTCCACTTT. It is translated as CASSAGGPFGNSPLHF.

Worth noting for this clone: At one end the junction does not follow the germline gene, possibly because of a read error. Other DNA sequences in the same sample also yield this CDR3. The chain carries TRBV7-9 and TRBJ1-2, with no clear D. CDR3 length: 16 amino acids. Germline V lookup: CDR1 SEHNR, CDR2 FQNEAQ (reference sequence). The CDR3: CASARPTRRGEWGYTF. CDR3 in DNA: TGCGCCAGCGCCCGCCCTACAAGGCGAGGAGAGTGGGGCTACACCTTC.

The J gene is TRBJ1-2, the V gene TRBV21-1. TRBV21-1 is assigned pseudogene status. The CDR3 is 15 residues long. The CDR3 loop is CASSKGGDGSYGYTF. The CDR3 nucleotides read TGTGCCAGCAGCAAAGGCGGGGACGGATCCTATGGCTACACCTTC.

The V and J genes are TRBV30 and TRBJ1-6; TRBD1 is a possible D gene (6 bases). V was trimmed by 3 bases and J by 5 bases, leaving 14 bases between them. This CDR3 is 15 amino acids long. Per the germline V gene, CDR1 is GTSNPN and CDR2 is SVGIG (reference sequence). The CDR3 loop reads CAWRLTGSNNSPLHF. The CDR3 nucleotides read TGTGCCTGGAGGCTTACAGGGTCGAATAATTCACCCCTCCACTTT. Filled out from reference TRBV30 and TRBJ1-6, the complete variable domain reads SQTIHQWPATLVQPVGSPLSLECTVEGTSNPNLYWYRQAAGRGLQLLFYSVGIGQISSEVPQNLSASRPQDRQFILSSKKLLLSDSGFYLCAWRLTGSNNSPLHFGNGTRLTVT.

The V and J genes are TRBV7-2 and TRBJ1-4; D remains unclear. The germline V gene has CDR1 SGHTA and CDR2 FQGNSA. The CDR3 extends over 15 amino acids. Trimming pared 0 bases from V and 8 bases from J, leaving 13 bases between. The CDR3 DNA reads as TGTGCCAGCAGCTTAGCGGTAGGAGCGGGCGAAAAACTGTTTTTT. Amino acid sequence: CASSLAVGAGEKLFF.

The V call is TRBV11-3, the J call TRBJ1-6, with a possible D match to TRBD1 (5 bases). The V gene lost 7 bases and the J gene lost 10 bases, with 11 bases spanning the gap. Per germline, CDR1 SGHNT and CDR2 YENEEA. This CDR3 has 12 residues. CDR3 sequence reads: CASIGAVSPLHF. As DNA, the CDR3 is TGTGCCAGCATAGGGGCCGTGTCACCCCTCCACTTT.

The rearrangement joins TRBV28 to TRBJ2-1; perhaps TRBD1 as D (6 bases). The V and J ends lost 7 bases and 6 bases respectively, with 13 bases between them. Germline assignment: CDR1 MDHEN and CDR2 SYDVKM. CDR3 length: 13 amino acids. As DNA, the CDR3 is TGTGCCAGCAACCCGGGACAAAGCAATGAGCAGTTCTTC. This encodes CASNPGQSNEQFF.

This chain uses TRBV2 with TRBJ1-2; a weak D match, TRBD1 (5 bases). The germline V gene has CDR1 SNHLY and CDR2 FYNNEI. The CDR3 runs to 12 residues. The germline V and J ends were trimmed by 9 bases and 8 bases, with 16 bases remaining between them. This chain's CDR3 is CARLQGIRGYTF. CDR3 nucleotide sequence: TGTGCCAGACTGCAGGGAATCAGGGGCTACACCTTC.

The V gene is TRBV6-6, the J gene TRBJ2-1; TRBD2 aligns across 8 bases. The CDR3 has 14 amino acids. The V segment lost 10 bases and the J segment 8 bases; nucleotides outside the gene matches: 13. Germline V gene data show CDR1 as MNHNY and CDR2 as SVGAGI (reference sequence). DNA for the CDR3: TGTGCCATCACCTCAGCGGGGGTGCTATATGAGCAGTTCTTC. Its translation: CAITSAGVLYEQFF.